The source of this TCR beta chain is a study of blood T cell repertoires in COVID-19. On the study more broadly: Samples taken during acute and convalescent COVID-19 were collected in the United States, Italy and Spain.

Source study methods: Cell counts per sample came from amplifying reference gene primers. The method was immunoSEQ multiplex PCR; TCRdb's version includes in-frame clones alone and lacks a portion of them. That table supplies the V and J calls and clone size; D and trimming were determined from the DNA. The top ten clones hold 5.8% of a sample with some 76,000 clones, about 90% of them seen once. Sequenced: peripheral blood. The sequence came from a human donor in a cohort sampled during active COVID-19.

The chain's CDR3 is CASSLTQGAFGYTF. DNA of the CDR3: TGTGCCAGCAGCTTGACACAGGGGGCGTTTGGCTACACCTTC. V usage is TRBV5-8 and J usage is TRBJ1-2; 9 bases match TRBD1. Germline lookup yields CDR1 SGHTS and CDR2 YDEGEE. This CDR3 spans 14 amino acids. V shed 1 base, J shed 7 bases, and the junction held 5 bases outside the gene matches.